A selection of T cell receptor beta chains follows, all from one sample in a study of T cell repertoires in cytomegalovirus infection. One entry per CDR3 protein results from TCRdb running MiXCR on the reads. The sample carries fewer than 85,000 distinct CDR3 sequences, 3% to 4.5% recorded once. Material: PBMCs. These TCRs come from a human donor in good health (CMV status not recorded). Some clones in this sample may be carry-over from other donors' samples. The CDR3 runs from the conserved cysteine through the conserved F or W. A D gene is named only where the DNA matches it firmly. Clone size appears in some rows only: once, few, many, or a class for an expanded clone.

CDR3: CASSSSSGRPVTQYF; DNA: TGTGCCAGCAGTTCCTCTAGCGGGAGACCCGTTACGCAGTATTTT; V: TRBV28; D: TRBD2; J: TRBJ2-3; size: many
CDR3: CASSSMANTEAFF; DNA: TGTGCCAGCAGCTCCATGGCGAACACTGAAGCTTTCTTT; V: TRBV7-6; D: -; J: TRBJ1-1; size: many
CDR3: CASRPGFRRVSTEAFF; DNA: TGTGCCAGCAGGCCGGGATTTCGGAGGGTAAGCACTGAAGCTTTCTTT; V: TRBV12-3/TRBV12-4; D: -; J: TRBJ1-1; size: many
CDR3: CASSPRGAQPQHF; DNA: TGTGCCAGCAGCCCTAGGGGGGCACAGCCCCAGCATTTT; V: TRBV7-2; D: -; J: TRBJ1-5; size: many
CDR3: CASSLEGGNQPQHF; DNA: TGTGCCAGCAGCTTAGAAGGGGGCAATCAGCCCCAGCATTTT; V: TRBV7-8; D: -; J: TRBJ1-5; size: many
CDR3: CASSLGVGAYNEQFF; DNA: TGTGCCAGCAGCTTAGGGGTGGGGGCCTACAATGAGCAGTTCTTC; V: TRBV7-2; D: -; J: TRBJ2-1; size: many
CDR3: CASSLARDLGYTF; DNA: TGTGCCAGCAGCCTCGCCCGTGACCTCGGCTACACCTTC; V: TRBV7-9; D: -; J: TRBJ1-2; size: many
CDR3: CASSLNPPDTQYF; DNA: TGTGCCAGCAGCTTAAATCCCCCAGATACGCAGTATTTT; V: TRBV11-1; D: -; J: TRBJ2-3; size: -
CDR3: CASRSTGNQPQHF; DNA: TGTGCCAGCAGGTCTACAGGGAATCAGCCCCAGCATTTT; V: TRBV12-3/TRBV12-4; D: -; J: TRBJ1-5; size: many
CDR3: CASSYRQTTRTEGYTF; DNA: TGTGCCAGCAGTTACCGGCAGACTACTAGGACCGAAGGCTACACCTTC; V: TRBV6-6; D: -; J: TRBJ1-2; size: many
CDR3: CASSSLGQPQHF; DNA: TGTGCCAGCAGCTCCCTCGGCCAGCCCCAGCATTTT; V: TRBV7-2; D: -; J: TRBJ1-5; size: many
CDR3: CASSPDLFNGELFF; DNA: TGTGCCAGCAGCCCCGACCTTTTTAACGGGGAGCTGTTTTTT; V: TRBV7-2; D: -; J: TRBJ2-2; size: many
CDR3: CASSLRQENTEAFF; DNA: TGTGCCAGCAGCCTCCGACAGGAGAACACTGAAGCTTTCTTT; V: TRBV7-2; D: -; J: TRBJ1-1; size: many
CDR3: CASRGLYGETQYF; DNA: TGTGCCAGCAGGGGGCTTTACGGGGAGACCCAGTACTTC; V: TRBV11-3; D: -; J: TRBJ2-5; size: many
CDR3: CASSLDLREAYGYTF; DNA: TGTGCCAGCAGCTTAGACCTCAGGGAGGCCTATGGCTACACCTTC; V: TRBV7-9; D: -; J: TRBJ1-2; size: many
CDR3: CASSRTGLETQYF; DNA: TGTGCCAGCAGTCGAACAGGGTTAGAGACCCAGTACTTC; V: TRBV28; D: -; J: TRBJ2-5; size: many
CDR3: CASSQDSGGPEAFF; DNA: TGCGCCAGCAGCCAAGATAGCGGAGGGCCTGAAGCTTTCTTT; V: TRBV4-1; D: -; J: TRBJ1-1; size: many
CDR3: CASAGVSYEQYF; DNA: TGTGCCAGCGCCGGGGTTTCCTACGAGCAGTACTTC; V: TRBV27; D: -; J: TRBJ2-7; size: many
CDR3: CASSLVELAGVFAGELFF; DNA: TGTGCCAGCAGCTTAGTTGAGCTAGCGGGAGTGTTCGCCGGGGAGCTGTTTTTT; V: TRBV7-6; D: TRBD2; J: TRBJ2-2; size: -
CDR3: CASSYPTGTGVHEQYF; DNA: TGTGCCAGCAGTTACCCTACCGGGACAGGGGTCCACGAGCAGTACTTC; V: TRBV6-6; D: TRBD1; J: TRBJ2-7; size: -
CDR3: CASSRDRIAVGYTF; DNA: TGTGCCAGCAGCCGAGACAGGATTGCCGTAGGCTACACCTTC; V: TRBV5-4; D: -; J: TRBJ1-2; size: many
CDR3: CSAKRTDTQYF; DNA: TGCAGTGCTAAACGCACAGATACGCAGTATTTT; V: TRBV20-1; D: -; J: TRBJ2-3; size: many
CDR3: CASSGTGATEAFF; DNA: TGTGCCAGCAGTGGGACCGGGGCAACTGAAGCTTTCTTT; V: TRBV28; D: -; J: TRBJ1-1; size: many
CDR3: CASSLSRKSTDTQYF; DNA: TGTGCCAGCAGCTTAAGCAGAAAGAGCACAGATACGCAGTATTTT; V: TRBV7-2; D: -; J: TRBJ2-3; size: many
CDR3: CASSVSSGNYNEQFF; DNA: TGTGCCAGCAGCGTCTCTAGCGGAAACTACAATGAGCAGTTCTTC; V: TRBV7-3; D: TRBD2; J: TRBJ2-1; size: many
CDR3: CASRSGPYEQYF; DNA: TGTGCCAGCAGATCTGGACCCTACGAGCAGTACTTC; V: TRBV6-8; D: -; J: TRBJ2-7; size: many
CDR3: CASSRDSAGGQPQHF; DNA: TGTGCCAGCAGCCGGGATAGCGCAGGGGGACAGCCCCAGCATTTT; V: TRBV7-8; D: TRBD1; J: TRBJ1-5; size: many
CDR3: CASSLRPGLASYNEQFF; DNA: TGTGCTAGCAGCTTACGCCCGGGACTAGCGTCCTACAATGAGCAGTTCTTC; V: TRBV7-7; D: TRBD2; J: TRBJ2-1; size: many
CDR3: CASSTRTSPLHF; DNA: TGTGCCAGCAGTACCCGGACTTCCCCCCTCCACTTT; V: TRBV12-3/TRBV12-4; D: -; J: TRBJ1-6; size: many
CDR3: CASSPEGETQYF; DNA: TGTGCCAGCAGCCCGGAAGGGGAGACCCAGTACTTC; V: TRBV11-2; D: -; J: TRBJ2-5; size: many
CDR3: CASSLLGGGSGANVLTF; DNA: TGTGCCAGCAGCCTCCTGGGGGGCGGCTCTGGGGCCAACGTCCTGACTTTC; V: TRBV7-2; D: -; J: TRBJ2-6; size: many
CDR3: CASSLGTSGRALYEQYF; DNA: TGTGCCAGCAGCTTAGGGACTAGCGGGAGGGCCCTCTACGAGCAGTACTTC; V: TRBV7-2; D: TRBD2; J: TRBJ2-7; size: many
CDR3: CASSAGTLVRDTQYF; DNA: TGTGCCAGCAGTGCAGGGACTTTAGTTCGTGATACGCAGTATTTT; V: TRBV28; D: -; J: TRBJ2-3; size: many
CDR3: CSASWAGGGYEQYF; DNA: TGCAGTGCTAGTTGGGCGGGAGGAGGCTACGAGCAGTACTTC; V: TRBV20-1; D: TRBD2; J: TRBJ2-7; size: many
CDR3: CASSQSLGLQDPNNYGYTF; DNA: TGCGCCAGCAGTCAATCGTTGGGGCTCCAAGACCCTAATAACTATGGCTACACCTTC; V: TRBV23-1; D: -; J: TRBJ1-2; size: many
CDR3: CASSLNPLLLAGGEQFF; DNA: TGTGCCAGCAGCTTAAACCCCCTTTTACTAGCGGGAGGTGAGCAGTTCTTC; V: TRBV11-2; D: TRBD2; J: TRBJ2-1; size: many
CDR3: CASSLRGGQPQHF; DNA: TGTGCCAGCAGCTTGAGGGGGGGCCAGCCCCAGCATTTT; V: TRBV11-3; D: -; J: TRBJ1-5; size: many
CDR3: CSVEVGGLAGSEQFF; DNA: TGCAGCGTTGAAGTGGGGGGACTAGCGGGGAGTGAGCAGTTCTTC; V: TRBV29-1; D: TRBD2; J: TRBJ2-1; size: many
CDR3: CASSFGGAINQPQHF; DNA: TGTGCCAGCAGCTTTGGGGGGGCGATCAATCAGCCCCAGCATTTT; V: TRBV7-2; D: -; J: TRBJ1-5; size: many
CDR3: CASSQGANTGELFF; DNA: TGTGCCAGTAGCCAGGGGGCGAACACCGGGGAGCTGTTTTTT; V: TRBV19; D: TRBD1; J: TRBJ2-2; size: many
CDR3: CASSRQNQETQYF; DNA: TGTGCCAGCAGCCGACAGAACCAAGAGACCCAGTACTTC; V: TRBV7-2; D: -; J: TRBJ2-5; size: many
CDR3: CASSDRTWGQRYF; DNA: TGTGCCAGCAGCGATCGGACCTGGGGGCAGCGGTACTTC; V: TRBV11-2; D: -; J: TRBJ2-5; size: many
CDR3: CASSLNSGIGQPQHF; DNA: TGTGCCAGCAGTCTGAATTCAGGGATCGGTCAGCCCCAGCATTTT; V: TRBV6-1; D: -; J: TRBJ1-5; size: many
CDR3: CASSLEGGGAGYGYTF; DNA: TGTGCCAGCAGCTTAGAAGGGGGGGGCGCAGGCTATGGCTACACCTTC; V: TRBV7-2; D: -; J: TRBJ1-2; size: many
CDR3: CASSWTGDHGYTF; DNA: TGTGCCAGCAGCTGGACAGGGGATCATGGCTACACCTTC; V: TRBV7-2; D: TRBD1; J: TRBJ1-2; size: many
CDR3: CASSISGDHNEQFF; DNA: TGTGCCAGCAGCATTAGCGGGGACCACAATGAGCAGTTCTTC; V: TRBV7-8; D: TRBD2; J: TRBJ2-1; size: many
CDR3: CASSSWPLGNEQFF; DNA: TGTGCCAGCAGTTCATGGCCCCTCGGCAATGAGCAGTTCTTC; V: TRBV12-3/TRBV12-4; D: -; J: TRBJ2-1; size: many
CDR3: CASSQSTVAEQYF; DNA: TGTGCCAGCAGCCAGTCAACAGTGGCCGAGCAGTACTTC; V: TRBV7-8; D: -; J: TRBJ2-7; size: many
CDR3: CASSFLTSGRSEQFF; DNA: TGTGCCAGCAGCTTTCTTACTAGCGGGAGGTCAGAGCAGTTCTTC; V: TRBV7-2; D: TRBD2; J: TRBJ2-1; size: many
CDR3: CASSYSRVEETQYF; DNA: TGTGCCAGCAGTTACTCGAGGGTGGAAGAGACCCAGTACTTC; V: TRBV6-6; D: -; J: TRBJ2-5; size: many
CDR3: CASSQGHGYTF; DNA: TGCGCCAGCAGCCAAGGCCATGGCTACACCTTC; V: TRBV4-3; D: -; J: TRBJ1-2; size: -
CDR3: CASSRYTGGETQYF; DNA: TGTGCCAGCAGCCGATACACAGGGGGAGAGACCCAGTACTTC; V: TRBV14; D: TRBD1; J: TRBJ2-5; size: many
CDR3: CASSLRPNEQFF; DNA: TGTGCCAGCAGCTTAAGGCCCAATGAGCAGTTCTTC; V: TRBV11-3; D: -; J: TRBJ2-1; size: many